This TCR beta chain was sequenced in a study of post-analysis software for immune sequencing data. Turning to the study itself: Patients had relapsing-remitting, secondary progressive or progressive-relapsing multiple sclerosis; some lacked subtype.

V was cut by 0 bases and J by 5 bases, with 14 bases left in between. Per the germline V gene, CDR1 is SGHRS and CDR2 is YFSETQ. The CDR3 loop spans 16 amino acids. Study results and limitations: Patients had higher frequencies than controls of roughly five TRBV segments, including TRBV5-6, TRBV5-1 and TRBV20-1. F-measure co-clustering was strong for batch-matched samples.

Researchers reported that TCR beta cDNA libraries carried unique molecular identifiers. TCRdb fed the PCR reads into MiXCR, producing one record per CDR3 protein. The sample includes 800,000 to 950,000 distinct CDR3 sequences, around 53% of them seen just once. Details on this clonotype: Its antigen is currently unknown.

The origin of this receptor is a girl aged 5-17 years with multiple sclerosis. The rearrangement links TRBV5-1 to TRBJ1-4; D gene uncertain. The sequencing input was blood. Here the CDR3 DNA reads TGCGCCAGCAGCTTGGAGGCAGCAACCTACAATGAAAAACTGTTTTTT. It codes for CASSLEAATYNEKLFF.